This TCR beta chain was identified in a study of blood T cell repertoires in COVID-19. The CDR3 has 14 residues. The V gene's germline CDR1 is LNHDA and CDR2 SQIVND (reference sequence). V lost 8 bases and J lost 2, with 13 bases in between. Profiled with immunoSEQ multiplex PCR; TCRdb holds only in-frame clones, not every one. Seen here are around 130,000 clones, around 85% observed once, and the top ten hold under 4%. Sequenced sample: peripheral blood. This TCR was recovered from a man in his sixties with acute or convalescent COVID-19. The chain is built from TRBV19 and TRBJ1-5; D is possibly TRBD1 (5 bases). In DNA, the CDR3 is TGTGCCAGTTGCAGGGATTGGGGCAATCAGCCCCAGCATTTT. Protein sequence: CASCRDWGNQPQHF.